One sample yielded the 22 T cell receptor beta chains listed below, sequenced in a study of regulatory T cells in long-lasting Graves disease. Sequencing libraries for TCR beta were prepared with iRepertoire HTBI primers and Arm-PCR of CDR3 regions. Each CDR3 protein is one row after TCRdb ran MiXCR on the multiplex PCR reads. The repertoire holds about 470,000 distinct CDR3 sequences, with about 15% as singletons. Documented time point: newly diagnosed GD, antithyroid drugs for less than 3 months. Generation of the TCR library employed RNA extracted from PBMCs. These same data were also listed under a study on T cells in Graves' hyperthyroidism and ophthalmopathy.

Sequences were derived from peripheral blood mononuclear cells (PBMCs), sampled at new diagnosis, from a patient treated with antithyroid drugs. The receptors originated from a woman aged 25 to 39 with Graves disease.

This clonotype was seen at least ten times. The CDR3: CASSYPNQGLGNQPQHF. The CDR3 nucleotides are TGTGCCAGCAGTTACCCTAACCAGGGGTTAGGCAATCAGCCCCAGCATTTT. The V gene is TRBV6-5, the J gene TRBJ1-5; tentatively, D is TRBD1 (6 bases). With 2 bases removed from V and 2 bases from J, the gap between germline ends came to 16 bases. The length of the CDR3 is 17 residues. Germline assignment: CDR1 MNHEY and CDR2 SVGAGI.

This clonotype was detected ten times or more. This chain connects TRBV6-2 or TRBV6-3 to TRBJ2-1; no reliable D call. The CDR3 consists of 13 residues. Deletions cut 6 bases from V and 3 bases from J, with 9 bases between. The germline gives CDR1 MNHEY, CDR2 SVGEGT. CDR3 DNA sequence: TGTGCCAGCAGCAACGTCTTCTACAATGAGCAGTTCTTC. Amino acid sequence: CASSNVFYNEQFF.

At least ten counts were recorded for this clonotype. V usage is TRBV20-1 and J usage is TRBJ2-7; no clear D. The CDR3 covers 12 residues. Germline values: CDR1 DFQATT, CDR2 SNEGSKA (reference sequence). Trimming took off 1 base at V and 3 bases at J, with 7 bases between the two ends. The CDR3, as DNA: TGCAGTGCTAGAGTGGGCATCTACGAGCAGTACTTC. Translated: CSARVGIYEQYF.

In this sample, this clonotype turned up once. A read error may be the cause here, since a much bigger clone is one base away. The rearrangement links TRBV28 to TRBJ1-5; D uncertain. V was cut by 4 bases and J by 11 bases, with 15 bases left in between. Germline values: CDR1 MDHEN, CDR2 SYDVKM. The CDR3 runs to 13 residues. The DNA of the CDR3 is TGTGCCAGCAGTTCAAGTGGCGGTATGACCCAGCATTTT. It yields the protein CASSSSGGMTQHF. Full variable domain (missing parts from reference TRBV28 and TRBJ1-5): DVKVTQSSRYLVKRTGEKVFLECVQDMDHENMFWYRQDPGLGLRLIYFSYDVKMKEKGDIPEGYSVSREKKERFSLILESASTNQTSMYLCASSSSGGMTQHFGDGTRLSIL.

There are many counts of this clonotype. J is TRBJ2-2 and V is TRBV30; 9 nucleotides agree with TRBD1. CDR3 length equals 15 residues. Germline CDR1 reads GTSNPN; CDR2 reads SVGIG (reference sequence). The V gene end was trimmed by 4 bases and the J gene end by 6 bases; junction bases not matched to a gene: 9. CDR3 sequence: CAWKTGQGWAGELFF. CDR3 coding DNA: TGTGCCTGGAAAACGGGACAGGGATGGGCCGGGGAGCTGTTTTTT.

J is TRBJ2-7 and V is TRBV6-1; 9 bases are a match to TRBD1. Germline V gene sequence: CDR1 MNHNS, CDR2 SASEGT. Trimming removed 5 bases from V and 3 bases from J; junction bases left unmatched: 17. The CDR3 contains 18 residues. For the CDR3, the DNA is TGTGCCAGCAGTCACGACAGGGGGAGCCTTTCTACTGTCTACGAGCAGTACTTC. The encoded protein is CASSHDRGSLSTVYEQYF.

Concerning this clonotype itself: This may come from a read error, since a much larger clone is one base off. The V and J genes are TRBV6-1 and TRBJ2-2; D is perhaps TRBD1 or TRBD2 (6 bases each). CDR3 size: 17 residues. The V end was cut by 7 bases, the J end by 7 bases, with 25 bases between. CDR1 MNHNS and CDR2 SASEGT come from the germline V gene. DNA of the CDR3: TGTGCCAGCAAGGTTGGGGGGCCGGACGCCGCCTTCGGGGAGCTGTTTTTT. It translates to CASKVGGPDAAFGELFF.

This clonotype appeared a few times. The V call is TRBV15, the J call TRBJ2-2; maybe TRBD1 (5 bases). The CDR3 has 15 amino acids. Trimming pared 5 bases from V and 7 bases from J, leaving 17 bases between. The germline CDR1 and CDR2 sequences are LNHNV and YYDKDF (reference sequence). Here the CDR3 reads CATSVWGADFGELFF. The CDR3 region has the DNA TGTGCCACCAGCGTGTGGGGCGCTGATTTCGGGGAGCTGTTTTTT.

There are a few counts of this clonotype. The rearrangement joins TRBV11-3 to TRBJ2-1; perhaps TRBD1 as D (5 bases). Between the trimmed V and J ends, which lost 6 bases and 7 bases, there was a span of 13 bases. Germline CDR1 SGHNT, CDR2 YENEEA. The CDR3 consists of 13 residues. CDR3 sequence: CASSDQGSNEQFF. The DNA of the CDR3 is TGTGCCAGCAGTGATCAGGGTTCAAATGAGCAGTTCTTC.

This clonotype appeared many times. This chain uses TRBV29-1 with TRBJ2-7; unclear D gene. V was trimmed by 3 bases and J by 3 bases, leaving 6 bases between them. CDR1 is SQVTM and CDR2 is ANQGSEA in the germline V gene. This CDR3 is 11 amino acids long. CDR3 in amino acids: CSVEKNYEQYF. CDR3 nucleotides: TGCAGCGTTGAGAAGAACTACGAGCAGTACTTC.

This clonotype was found many times. V usage is TRBV28 and J usage is TRBJ2-3; tentatively, D is TRBD2 (6 bases). Germline loops: CDR1 MDHEN, CDR2 SYDVKM. The CDR3 length is 13 residues. The ends were cut back, 10 bases at V and 6 bases at J, with 17 bases in the middle. This CDR3 is CATGSGEGDTQYF. DNA for the CDR3: TGTGCCACCGGTAGCGGAGAGGGGGATACGCAGTATTTT. Variable domain in full (rest from reference TRBV28 and TRBJ2-3): DVKVTQSSRYLVKRTGEKVFLECVQDMDHENMFWYRQDPGLGLRLIYFSYDVKMKEKGDIPEGYSVSREKKERFSLILESASTNQTSMYLCATGSGEGDTQYFGPGTRLTVL.

Details on this clonotype: A read error may be the cause here, since a much bigger clone is one base away. The gene calls are TRBV30 and TRBJ2-3; 7 bases fit TRBD2. This CDR3 has 13 amino acids. CDR1 GTSNPN and CDR2 SVGIG come from the germline V gene (reference sequence). The junction had 5 bases not matched to a gene; V was cut back by 7 bases and J by 1 base. Here the CDR3 reads CASSGMGTDTQYF. The CDR3 coding sequence is TGTGCCTCGAGCGGGATGGGCACAGATACGCAGTATTTT.

This clonotype came up many times. The gene calls are TRBV3-1 and TRBJ1-5, with D hard to call. The germline V and J ends were trimmed by 1 base and 0 bases, with 10 bases remaining between them. The CDR3 length is 16 residues. Germline V gives CDR1 LGHDT, CDR2 YNNKEL (reference sequence). This CDR3 is CASSQGGGYSNQPQHF. CDR3 DNA sequence: TGTGCCAGCAGCCAAGGAGGAGGGTATAGCAATCAGCCCCAGCATTTT.

Only a few counts were recorded for this clonotype. The V gene is TRBV27, the J gene TRBJ1-1; D gene uncertain. Trimming pared 3 bases from V and 1 base from J, leaving 9 bases between. Looked up from germline, CDR1 is MNHEY and CDR2 is SMNVEV (reference sequence). This CDR3 region has 14 residues. CDR3 nucleotide sequence: TGTGCCAGCAGTTTTGGCCGGACGAACACTGAAGCTTTCTTT. The encoded protein is CASSFGRTNTEAFF.

The genes are TRBV10-3 and TRBJ1-2; perhaps TRBD1 as D (5 bases). CDR1 is ENHRY and CDR2 is SYGVKD in the germline V gene. The CDR3 is 12 amino acids. V lost 6 bases, J lost 4 bases, and 9 bases lay in between. CDR3 in amino acids: CAISRDSYGYTF. CDR3 bases: TGTGCCATCAGCCGAGACAGCTATGGCTACACCTTC.

This clonotype has ten or more counts. The J gene is TRBJ2-5, the V gene TRBV7-8; D gene ambiguous. V was clipped by 10 bases and J by 5 bases, with 17 bases between them. The germline CDR1 and CDR2 sequences are SGHVS and FQNEAQ. The length of the CDR3 is 13 residues. The CDR3 protein is CAKQSLKRETQYF. As DNA, the CDR3 is TGTGCCAAACAGAGCCTGAAGAGGGAGACCCAGTACTTC.

This clonotype turned up a few times. The chain couples TRBV6-2 or TRBV6-3 to TRBJ1-1; D call uncertain. CDR3 length equals 13 residues. Germline V lookup: CDR1 MNHEY, CDR2 SVGEGT. Trimming stripped 2 bases from V and 4 bases from J, with 8 bases between. CDR3 loop: CASSYSSSTEAFF. CDR3 DNA: TGTGCCAGCAGTTACAGCAGCAGCACTGAAGCTTTCTTT.

The sample holds many counts of this clonotype. This chain joins TRBV28 and TRBJ2-7; D gene ambiguous. Deletions cut 6 bases from V and 2 bases from J, with 5 bases between. The germline gives CDR1 MDHEN, CDR2 SYDVKM. The CDR3 has 11 amino acids. The CDR3 nucleotides are TGTGCCAGCAGGGAAGCCTACGAGCAGTACTTC. Residues: CASREAYEQYF.

This clonotype occurred many times. The V and J genes are TRBV7-9 and TRBJ2-5; tentatively, D is TRBD2 (6 bases). V lost 5 bases, J lost 2 bases, and 18 bases lay in between. The CDR3 totals 16 residues. Germline assignment: CDR1 SEHNR and CDR2 FQNEAQ (reference sequence). This chain's CDR3 is CASSPPPGLRQETQYF. In DNA, the CDR3 is TGTGCCAGCAGCCCACCCCCGGGACTGCGGCAAGAGACCCAGTACTTC.

This clonotype was detected only a few times. This chain links TRBV20-1 with TRBJ2-3; D is unclear. V was shortened by 3 bases and J by 4 bases, with 11 bases between the two germline ends. This CDR3 has 13 residues. CDR1 is DFQATT, CDR2 SNEGSKA, per germline (reference sequence). CDR3 DNA: TGCAGTGCTAGTTTGGAAGCCGCAGATACGCAGTATTTT. As protein: CSASLEAADTQYF.

This clonotype occurred a few times. Since a much larger clone is just one base distant, this may be a read error. The genes are TRBV3-1 and TRBJ1-2, with 11 nucleotides matching TRBD1. V was clipped by 4 bases and J by 2 bases; unmatched bases: 3. This CDR3 is 15 amino acids long. CDR1 and CDR2 (germline): LGHDT, YNNKEL (reference sequence). The CDR3 region has the DNA TGTGCCAGCAGCCCCCGGACAGGGGGCAACTATGGCTACACCTTC. Residues: CASSPRTGGNYGYTF.

This clonotype was counted many times. The genes are TRBV20-1 and TRBJ2-2; 12 bases match TRBD2. V lost 3 bases, J lost 4 bases, and 18 bases stayed unmatched. This CDR3 has 20 residues. Germline V gene data show CDR1 as DFQATT and CDR2 as SNEGSKA (reference sequence). The CDR3 sequence is CSARATGRSSGRVTTGELFF. The CDR3 nucleotides read TGCAGTGCTAGGGCGACGGGGAGGTCTAGCGGGAGGGTCACCACCGGGGAGCTGTTTTTT.